Shown below are 30 T cell receptor beta chains from a single sample sequenced in a study of T cell changes during pregnancy in multiple sclerosis. Profiling relied on immunoSEQ multiplex PCR, and the TCRdb table lists in-frame clones only, not all of them. The sample lists about 85,000 clones; approximately 89% were seen once. The sample here was peripheral blood, taken in the first trimester of pregnancy. The receptors shown here come from a female donor with multiple sclerosis, enrolled in a pregnancy study.

This chain links TRBV28 with TRBJ1-6, with D possibly being TRBD1 (5 bases). The CDR3 spans 13 residues. Germline V gives CDR1 MDHEN, CDR2 SYDVKM. V dropped 6 bases and J dropped 9 bases, with 12 bases sitting between them. The CDR3 DNA reads as TGTGCCAGCAGCCCTTCTGGGGCTTCACCCCTCCACTTT. Translated: CASSPSGASPLHF.

The chain uses TRBV11-3 and TRBJ1-4; 9 bases line up with TRBD1. The CDR3 runs 12 residues. Germline V gene lookup returns CDR1 SGHNT and CDR2 YENEEA. Trimming removed 5 bases from V and 11 bases from J; junction bases left unmatched: 3. CDR3 in DNA: TGTGCCAGCAGCCCGGGGACAGGGAAACTGTTTTTT. This sequence encodes CASSPGTGKLFF.

The J gene is TRBJ1-2, the V gene TRBV28; D is unresolved. The CDR3 spans 13 residues. The V end was cut by 5 bases, the J end by 4 bases, with 11 bases between. Germline CDR1 MDHEN, CDR2 SYDVKM. The DNA of the CDR3 is TGTGCCAGCAGTATCGGGCGGGGCTATGGCTACACCTTC. This gives the protein CASSIGRGYGYTF.

The rearrangement links TRBV29-1 to TRBJ1-2; D is ambiguous. Between the trimmed V and J ends, which lost 2 bases and 5 bases, there was a span of 12 bases. Germline assignment: CDR1 SQVTM and CDR2 ANQGSEA. CDR3 length: 13 residues. In DNA, the CDR3 is TGCAGCGTTGAACAGGCCGCCCATTATGGCTACACCTTC. Its protein is CSVEQAAHYGYTF.

The rearrangement links TRBV15 to TRBJ2-1, with 7 nucleotides matching TRBD2. Germline V gene data show CDR1 as LNHNV and CDR2 as YYDKDF (reference sequence). This CDR3 is 17 amino acids long. Trimming removed 1 base from V and 7 bases from J; junction bases left unmatched: 13. The DNA of the CDR3 is TGTGCCACCAGCAGAGTGCCAGCGGGAACGCGGGGGAATGAGCAGTTCTTC. It yields the protein CATSRVPAGTRGNEQFF. Full variable domain (missing parts from reference TRBV15 and TRBJ2-1): DAMVIQNPRYQVTQFGKPVTLSCSQTLNHNVMYWYQQKSSQAPKLLFHYYDKDFNNEADTPDNFQSRRPNTSFCFLDIRSPGLGDTAMYLCATSRVPAGTRGNEQFFGPGTRLTVL.

The rearrangement links TRBV7-3 to TRBJ2-3, with D unresolved. Germline CDR1 SGHTA, CDR2 FQGTGA. CDR3 length: 13 residues. V was shortened by 2 bases and J by 0 bases, with 3 bases between the two germline ends. The CDR3 DNA sequence: TGTGCCAGCAGCTTATCTAGCACAGATACGCAGTATTTT. It encodes CASSLSSTDTQYF.

The chain employs TRBV11-2 and TRBJ2-1; TRBD2 matches at 10 bases. CDR1 SGHAT and CDR2 FQNNGV come from the germline V gene. V gave up 3 bases and J gave up 5 bases; unmatched junction bases: 1. The CDR3 loop spans 14 amino acids. The CDR3 loop reads CASSLGLANNEQFF. In DNA, the CDR3 is TGTGCCAGCAGCTTGGGACTAGCGAACAATGAGCAGTTCTTC.

The chain couples TRBV7-2 to TRBJ2-5; D is perhaps TRBD2 (6 bases). Germline assignment: CDR1 SGHTA and CDR2 FQGNSA. The CDR3 consists of 14 residues. V lost 5 bases and J lost 4, with 14 bases in between. The CDR3 protein is CASSTVGGTETQYF. DNA of the CDR3: TGTGCCAGCAGCACGGTTGGGGGGACAGAGACCCAGTACTTC.

This clone has only one observation. J is TRBJ2-3 and V is TRBV18; 7 bases are a match to TRBD2. This CDR3 spans 15 amino acids. Germline-derived CDR1 and CDR2 are KGHSH and LQKENI. V gave up 4 bases and J gave up 5 bases; unmatched junction bases: 9. This chain's CDR3 is CASSQAGEVEDTQYF. The DNA of the CDR3 is TGTGCCAGCTCACAGGCGGGAGAGGTGGAAGATACGCAGTATTTT.

The rearrangement joins TRBV7-3 to TRBJ2-7, with 9 bases that match TRBD2. CDR3 length equals 16 residues. Germline V gene data show CDR1 as SGHTA and CDR2 as FQGTGA. The J segment lost 3 bases and the V segment lost 1 base, leaving 7 bases of the junction unmatched. In nucleotides, the CDR3 is TGTGCCAGCAGCTTAAGGGGTGGTAGCGGGAGCTACGAGCAGTACTTC. Residues: CASSLRGGSGSYEQYF.

J is TRBJ2-7 and V is TRBV7-2; 8 bases match TRBD1. Germline assignment: CDR1 SGHTA and CDR2 FQGNSA. The length of the CDR3 is 15 residues. The junction had 9 bases not matched to a gene; V was cut back by 1 base and J by 7 bases. The CDR3 coding sequence is TGTGCCAGCAGCTTAGGGCAGGGGGCTAGCAGGGAGCAGTACTTC. It encodes CASSLGQGASREQYF.

The chain links TRBV7-9 to TRBJ2-7; D remains ambiguous. The CDR3 covers 12 residues. CDR1 SEHNR and CDR2 FQNEAQ come from the germline V gene (reference sequence). V was pared by 2 bases and J by 3 bases, with 5 bases between. The CDR3 DNA sequence: TGTGCCAGCAGCTTACCCAGCTACGAGCAGTACTTC. Its protein product is CASSLPSYEQYF.

This rearrangement joins TRBV10-3 to TRBJ2-2; 7 nucleotides agree with TRBD1. The CDR3 has 14 amino acids. CDR1 and CDR2 (germline): ENHRY, SYGVKD. Germline trimming cut 6 bases from V and 6 bases from J; bases unmatched to any gene: 7. CDR3 nucleotides: TGTGCCATCAGGGGGACAGCAGGGGCCGGGGAGCTGTTTTTT. Residues: CAIRGTAGAGELFF.

J is TRBJ1-5 and V is TRBV19; TRBD1 matches 8 bases. V dropped 9 bases and J dropped 4; count of bases not matched to a gene: 5. Germline assignment: CDR1 LNHDA and CDR2 SQIVND (reference sequence). The CDR3 extends over 13 amino acids. This chain's CDR3 is CASRRQGNQPQHF. CDR3 bases: TGTGCCAGCCGAAGACAGGGGAATCAGCCCCAGCATTTT. The full variable domain, rest sourced from reference TRBV19 and TRBJ1-5, is DGGITQSPKYLFRKEGQNVTLSCEQNLNHDAMYWYRQDPGQGLRLIYYSQIVNDFQKGDIAEGYSVSREKKESFPLTVTSAQKNPTAFYLCASRRQGNQPQHFGDGTRLSIL.

The CDR3 region is CSVEDPDRRYYEQYF. In DNA, the CDR3 is TGCAGCGTTGAAGATCCAGACAGGCGCTACTACGAGCAGTACTTC. The chain carries TRBV29-1 and TRBJ2-7, with D possibly matching TRBD1 (6 bases). V lost 0 bases, J lost 3 bases, and 15 bases lay in between. From germline, CDR1 is SQVTM and CDR2 ANQGSEA. The CDR3 is 15 residues long.

The chain links TRBV18 to TRBJ2-1, with 8 bases lining up with TRBD2. V dropped 3 bases and J dropped 4; count of bases not matched to a gene: 8. The CDR3 is made up of 16 amino acids. The germline V gene encodes CDR1 KGHSH and CDR2 LQKENI. The DNA for the CDR3 is TGTGCCAGCTCACCGTTGAGTAGCGGGAAATACAATGAGCAGTTCTTC. As protein: CASSPLSSGKYNEQFF.

Here the CDR3 DNA reads TGTGCCAGCAGTTCCCTGGGGGGGGCTAACACCGGGGAGCTGTTTTTT. It translates to CASSSLGGANTGELFF. The V gene is TRBV6-6, the J gene TRBJ2-2, with TRBD2 as a possible D gene (7 bases). Germline-derived CDR1 and CDR2 are MNHNY and SVGAGI (reference sequence). The CDR3 is made up of 16 amino acids. Deletions cut 4 bases from V and 2 bases from J, with 14 bases between.

The chain recombines TRBV7-2 with TRBJ1-5; 9 bases agree with TRBD1. This CDR3 region has 12 residues. V gave up 3 bases and J gave up 13 bases; unmatched junction bases: 4. From germline, CDR1 is SGHTA and CDR2 FQGNSA. This CDR3 reads CASSLDRGGQHF. DNA for the CDR3: TGTGCCAGCAGCTTGGACAGGGGCGGACAGCATTTT.

This rearrangement joins TRBV5-4 to TRBJ2-2; D not resolved. V shed 6 bases and J shed 1 base, with 7 bases lying between them. Germline V gives CDR1 SGHNT, CDR2 YYREEE (reference sequence). The CDR3 is 13 residues long. The CDR3 DNA reads as TGTGCCAGCAAGTTCGGGAACACCGGGGAGCTGTTTTTT. This codes for CASKFGNTGELFF. The variable domain in full, completed from reference TRBV5-4 and TRBJ2-2, reads ETGVTQSPTHLIKTRGQQVTLRCSSQSGHNTVSWYQQALGQGPQFIFQYYREEENGRGNFPPRFSGLQFPNYSSELNVNALELDDSALYLCASKFGNTGELFFGEGSRLTVL.

CDR3 residues: CASSLVRTSGSSYNEQFF. DNA for the CDR3: TGTGCCAGCAGCTTGGTTAGGACTAGCGGGAGCTCCTACAATGAGCAGTTCTTC. The chain recombines TRBV5-4 with TRBJ2-1; 13 bases are a match to TRBD2. CDR3 length: 18 amino acids. The V gene end was trimmed by 0 bases and the J gene end by 0 bases; junction bases not matched to a gene: 3. Germline CDR1 is SGHNT and CDR2 is YYREEE (reference sequence).

The J gene is TRBJ1-6, the V gene TRBV9; tentatively, D is TRBD1 (6 bases). The CDR3 is made up of 15 amino acids. V lost 4 bases and J lost 0, with 8 bases in between. Germline CDR1 reads SGDLS; CDR2 reads YYNGEE. This CDR3 is CASSMDSSYNSPLHF. In DNA, the CDR3 is TGTGCCAGCAGCATGGACAGCTCCTATAATTCACCCCTCCACTTT.

This clone was seen just once. The chain links TRBV9 to TRBJ2-3; D may be TRBD2 (6 bases). Germline V gene sequence: CDR1 SGDLS, CDR2 YYNGEE. The CDR3 is 16 amino acids. The germline V and J ends were trimmed by 3 bases and 2 bases, with 16 bases remaining between them. The CDR3 reads CASSADMAGTTDTQYF. DNA for the CDR3: TGTGCCAGCAGCGCCGACATGGCGGGGACCACAGATACGCAGTATTTT.

The J gene is TRBJ1-1, the V gene TRBV18; D possibly corresponds to TRBD1 (5 bases). V was clipped by 3 bases and J by 1 base, with 9 bases between them. In germline, CDR1 is KGHSH, CDR2 LQKENI. There are 14 residues in the CDR3. CDR3 DNA: TGTGCCAGCTCACCCTGGGGCCAGAACACTGAAGCTTTCTTT. Its protein product is CASSPWGQNTEAFF.

V usage is TRBV28 and J usage is TRBJ2-7; maybe TRBD2 (5 bases). V shed 3 bases and J shed 0 bases, with 6 bases lying between them. Germline V gene data show CDR1 as MDHEN and CDR2 as SYDVKM. The CDR3 sequence is 13 residues long. The DNA for the CDR3 is TGTGCCAGCAGTTTTAGCGACTCCTACGAGCAGTACTTC. Translating gives CASSFSDSYEQYF.

The chain combines TRBV13 with TRBJ2-3; TRBD1 matches 7 bases. CDR3 length: 15 amino acids. The V segment lost 5 bases and the J segment 5 bases; nucleotides outside the gene matches: 10. Germline values: CDR1 PRHDT, CDR2 FYEKMQ (reference sequence). The CDR3 nucleotides read TGTGCCAGCAGCATGACAGGGCGGGTAGGAGATACGCAGTATTTT. Protein product: CASSMTGRVGDTQYF. Full variable domain (rest looked up from reference TRBV13 and TRBJ2-3): AAGVIQSPRHLIKEKRETATLKCYPIPRHDTVYWYQQGPGQDPQFLISFYEKMQSDKGSIPDRFSAQQFSDYHSELNMSSLELGDSALYFCASSMTGRVGDTQYFGPGTRLTVL.

This chain links TRBV10-3 with TRBJ2-5; 7 bases are shared with TRBD2. Trimming took 4 bases from V and 5 from J; bases not matched to a gene: 10. Germline V gene data show CDR1 as ENHRY and CDR2 as SYGVKD. The CDR3 is 15 residues long. CDR3 DNA sequence: TGTGCCATCAGTGTCGGCAGCGGGGTACGGGAGACCCAGTACTTC. Its protein product is CAISVGSGVRETQYF.

The V gene is TRBV10-3, the J gene TRBJ1-5; D might be TRBD1 (5 bases). The germline V gene has CDR1 ENHRY and CDR2 SYGVKD. V lost 3 bases to trimming and J lost 4 bases, with 13 bases between them. The CDR3 is 15 amino acids. This CDR3 reads CAISDVGVGNQPQHF. CDR3 DNA sequence: TGTGCCATCAGTGATGTAGGGGTGGGAAATCAGCCCCAGCATTTT.

V is TRBV6-6 and J is TRBJ2-3; TRBD2 matches 7 bases. The CDR3 extends over 15 amino acids. Germline values: CDR1 MNHNY, CDR2 SVGAGI (reference sequence). Trimming cost V 5 bases and J 5 bases; bases outside gene matches: 10. The DNA of the CDR3 is TGTGCCAGCAGTACACGGGGACTACGAGGAGATACGCAGTATTTT. Translating it yields CASSTRGLRGDTQYF.

The rearrangement links TRBV5-6 to TRBJ1-6, with a weak D call TRBD1 (6 bases). Trimming pared 2 bases from V and 8 bases from J, leaving 11 bases between. CDR3 length equals 14 residues. Per the germline V gene, CDR1 is SGHDT and CDR2 is YYEEEE. The CDR3 DNA is TGTGCCAGCAGCTTCGGCAGGGGAGATTCACCCCTCCACTTT. This encodes CASSFGRGDSPLHF.

This chain uses TRBV6-6 with TRBJ1-1; D remains unclear. V dropped 0 bases and J dropped 7 bases, with 12 bases sitting between them. Germline CDR1 MNHNY, CDR2 SVGAGI (reference sequence). The length of the CDR3 is 14 residues. CDR3 sequence: CASSYSSLSSEAFF. The CDR3 region has the DNA TGTGCCAGCAGTTACTCAAGCCTAAGTAGTGAAGCTTTCTTT.